These 6 T cell receptor beta chains came from one sample sequenced in a study of cytomegalovirus exposure and HLA in healthy donors. Vbeta (60) and Jbeta (13) primers were used in the PCR. TCRdb keeps only in-frame clones here, not all; method: immunoSEQ multiplex PCR. The sample has some 76,000 clones, about 70% seen once. The sequencing input was PBMCs. Every receptor here comes from a male donor in good health and CMV-seropositive.

The chain employs TRBV7-2 and TRBJ1-1, with D possibly TRBD1 on 5 matching bases. V was trimmed by 1 base and J by 10 bases, leaving 10 bases between them. The CDR3 runs to 12 residues. The germline CDR1 and CDR2 sequences are SGHTA and FQGNSA. CDR3 sequence (DNA): TGTGCCAGCAGCTTAGAGGGGAGGTCAGCTTTCTTT. This gives the protein CASSLEGRSAFF.

This chain connects TRBV30 to TRBJ2-7, with TRBD1 identical over 8 bases. The trim removed 0 bases at V and 3 bases at J, leaving 7 bases unmatched. There are 15 residues in the CDR3. CDR1 and CDR2 from the germline V gene are GTSNPN and SVGIG (reference sequence). CDR3 region: CAWSVRQGSHYEQYF. The CDR3 nucleotides read TGTGCCTGGAGTGTACGACAGGGGTCTCACTACGAGCAGTACTTC.

The chain employs TRBV5-1 and TRBJ2-2; TRBD1 might be the D (6 bases). V lost 3 bases and J 6 bases, leaving 12 bases between the germline ends. CDR1 and CDR2 (germline): SGHRS, YFSETQ. CDR3 length equals 14 residues. CDR3 sequence (DNA): TGCGCCAGCAGCTCAACTACAGGGCCCGGGGAGCTGTTTTTT. Residues: CASSSTTGPGELFF.

This clone was found a few times. This chain connects TRBV4-1 to TRBJ1-2, with D perhaps matching TRBD1 (5 bases). Trimming removed 0 bases at V and 5 bases at J, with 10 bases between. The CDR3 extends over 14 amino acids. CDR1 MGHRA and CDR2 YSYEKL come from the germline V gene. For the CDR3, the DNA is TGCGCCAGCAGCCAAGATCCGGGGGTATATGGCTACACCTTC. Its translation: CASSQDPGVYGYTF.

This chain uses TRBV5-8 with TRBJ2-7; 9 positions agree with TRBD1. The CDR3 covers 15 residues. Trimming cost V 5 bases and J 6 bases; bases outside gene matches: 12. Germline CDR1 and CDR2: SGHTS and YDEGEE. The CDR3 region has the DNA TGTGCCAGCAGGGAACAGGGGGCGGCTTCACGCGAGCAGTACTTC. It specifies CASREQGAASREQYF. The variable domain in full, completed from reference TRBV5-8 and TRBJ2-7, reads EAGVTQSPTHLIKTRGQQATLRCSPISGHTSVYWYQQALGLGLQFLLWYDEGEERNRGNFPPRFSGRQFPNYSSELNVNALELEDSALYLCASREQGAASREQYFGPGTRLTVT.

V usage is TRBV27 and J usage is TRBJ1-2, with 7 bases identical to TRBD1. V dropped 4 bases and J dropped 3; count of bases not matched to a gene: 14. The CDR3 consists of 17 residues. Germline lookup yields CDR1 MNHEY and CDR2 SMNVEV (reference sequence). The CDR3, as DNA: TGTGCCAGCAGTTCCGGACTAAAGACAGGGTACCACTATGGCTACACCTTC. Protein product: CASSSGLKTGYHYGYTF.